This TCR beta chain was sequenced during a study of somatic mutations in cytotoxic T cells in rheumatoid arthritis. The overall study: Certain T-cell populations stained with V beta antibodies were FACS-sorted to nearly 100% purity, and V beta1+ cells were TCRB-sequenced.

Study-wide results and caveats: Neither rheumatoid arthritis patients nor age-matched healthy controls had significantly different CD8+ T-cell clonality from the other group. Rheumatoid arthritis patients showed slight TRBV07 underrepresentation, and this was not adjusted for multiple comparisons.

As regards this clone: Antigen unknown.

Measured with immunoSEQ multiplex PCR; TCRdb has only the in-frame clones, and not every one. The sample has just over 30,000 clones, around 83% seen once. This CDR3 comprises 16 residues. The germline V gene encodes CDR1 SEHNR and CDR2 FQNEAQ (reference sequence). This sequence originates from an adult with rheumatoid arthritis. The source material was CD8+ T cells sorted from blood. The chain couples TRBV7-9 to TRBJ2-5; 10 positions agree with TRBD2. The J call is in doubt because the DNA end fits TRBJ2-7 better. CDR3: CASSAYRSLAGYEQYF. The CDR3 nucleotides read TGTGCCAGCAGCGCTTATAGGTCACTAGCGGGATACGAGCAGTACTTC.